This is a list of T cell receptor beta chains from one sample in a study of CD8 T cells in Susac syndrome. MiXCR was run by TCRdb on the immunoSEQ multiplex PCR reads, yielding one entry per CDR3 protein. The data hold approximately 150,000 distinct CDR3 sequences, with approximately 93% observed a single time. What was sequenced was CD4+ T cells from PBMCs. All receptors come from a human donor with multiple sclerosis. Each CDR3 is given with its conserved first and last residue. The D gene is left open where the match is weak. Clone size appears in some rows only: once, few, many, or a class for an expanded clone.

v_gene,abundance,j_gene,d_gene,CDR3aa,CDR3nt
TRBV6-2/TRBV6-3,.,TRBJ2-7,.,CASSTPLKEQYF,TGTGCCAGCAGTACCCCCCTAAAAGAGCAGTACTTC
TRBV2,.,TRBJ2-3,.,CASRDGGNTDTQYF,TGTGCCAGCAGGGATGGCGGTAACACAGATACGCAGTATTTT
TRBV5-6,.,TRBJ2-3,TRBD2,CASSSQGLGPGGTQYF,TGTGCCAGCAGCTCGCAGGGACTAGGGCCTGGTGGTACGCAGTATTTT
TRBV5-1,.,TRBJ1-5,.,CASSLEAGGSNQPQHF,TGCGCCAGCAGCTTGGAGGCAGGAGGTAGCAATCAGCCCCAGCATTTT
TRBV9,.,TRBJ2-1,TRBD2,CASSRLAGFFDEQFF,TGTGCCAGCAGCCGACTAGCGGGTTTTTTCGATGAGCAGTTCTTC
TRBV12-3/TRBV12-4,.,TRBJ1-5,.,CASSLSGVQPQHF,TGTGCCAGCAGCCTCAGCGGGGTTCAGCCCCAGCATTTT
TRBV6-1,.,TRBJ2-3,.,CASSLTGVSLSTDTQYF,TGTGCCAGCAGTCTTACGGGGGTATCTCTTAGCACAGATACGCAGTATTTT
TRBV28,.,TRBJ2-3,.,CASSPGGSGDTQYF,TGTGCCAGCAGCCCTGGGGGGAGTGGAGATACGCAGTATTTT
TRBV20-1,few,TRBJ2-4,.,CSAREGAGAGEKYF,TGCAGTGCTAGAGAGGGGGCTGGGGCAGGGGAAAAGTACTTC
TRBV6-2/TRBV6-3,.,TRBJ2-3,.,CASGNADTQYF,TGTGCCAGCGGCAACGCGGATACGCAGTATTTT
TRBV7-6,.,TRBJ2-7,.,CASSSDTVSYEQYF,TGTGCCAGCAGCTCGGACACCGTATCCTACGAGCAGTACTTC
TRBV24-1,.,TRBJ1-2,TRBD1,CATSDGTGDRFRGYTF,TGTGCCACCAGTGATGGGACAGGTGATCGTTTCAGAGGCTACACCTTC
TRBV27,.,TRBJ2-7,.,CASSSPQRYLHEQYF,TGTGCCAGCAGTTCCCCACAGCGTTACCTACACGAGCAGTACTTC
TRBV30,.,TRBJ2-7,TRBD2,CAWRLWEGAEQYF,TGTGCCTGGAGGCTTTGGGAGGGCGCCGAGCAGTACTTC
TRBV28,.,TRBJ2-5,TRBD2,CASSSGRALGETQYF,TGTGCCAGCAGTAGCGGGAGGGCCTTGGGAGAGACCCAGTACTTC
TRBV28,.,TRBJ2-7,.,CASSLYYEQYF,TGTGCCAGCTCGTTGTATTACGAGCAGTACTTC
TRBV30,.,TRBJ1-6,.,CAWSGGGTYNSPLHF,TGTGCCTGGTCTGGGGGGGGTACTTATAATTCACCCCTCCACTTT
TRBV6-2/TRBV6-3,.,TRBJ1-5,TRBD1,CASRRGLIRNSNQPQHF,TGTGCCAGCAGGAGGGGGCTGATTAGGAATAGCAATCAGCCCCAGCATTTT
TRBV28,.,TRBJ1-2,TRBD1,CASSLGQGGHGYTF,TGTGCCAGCAGTCTCGGACAGGGTGGGCATGGCTACACCTTC
TRBV28,few,TRBJ2-7,.,CASSLTAPYEQYF,TGTGCCAGCAGCTTAACCGCCCCCTACGAGCAGTACTTC
TRBV28,.,TRBJ2-3,TRBD2,CASRSGGATDTQYF,TGTGCCAGCCGCAGCGGGGGGGCCACAGATACGCAGTATTTT
TRBV20-1,once,TRBJ1-3,TRBD1,CSAPDRAGNTIYF,TGCAGTGCTCCCGACAGGGCTGGAAACACCATATATTTT
TRBV30,.,TRBJ1-5,.,CAWSDPRGGLSNQPQHF,TGTGCCTGGAGTGACCCCCGAGGTGGTTTAAGCAATCAGCCCCAGCATTTT
TRBV27,.,TRBJ1-2,.,CASSSTTPGHLYGYTF,TGTGCCAGCAGTTCAACAACGCCGGGACACCTCTATGGCTACACCTTC
TRBV3-1,.,TRBJ1-6,.,CASSHAFRSLGNSPLHF,TGTGCCAGCAGTCACGCGTTTCGGAGCCTTGGTAATTCACCCCTCCACTTT